This paragraph reports one T cell receptor (beta chain). Antigen specificity is unknown. The assay that was used to sequence DNA from cultured CD4+ T cells was the Oncomine TCR Beta short-read assay. Genomic DNA was taken out of cultured CD4+ T cells by extraction. TCRdb ran MiXCR on the PCR reads and lists one entry per CDR3 protein. This repertoire shows fewer than 20,000 distinct CDR3 sequences, approximately 44% found once; its top ten account for 17%. This sample was included in a study of vaccination and CD4 T cells after COVID-19. Study summary: In the convalescent cohort, there were six males and four females, two of them Hispanic. Stimulation of cells relied on overlapping spike peptides derived from SARS-CoV-2, HCoV-NL63, HCoV-OC43 and HCoV-229E.

General observations from the study: A nonsignificant rise from approximately 21 to 38 was seen in the median number of SARS-CoV-2-reactive clonotypes.

Germline V gene sequence: CDR1 SGHTA, CDR2 FQGTGA. CDR3 length: 16 amino acids. V was pared by 1 base and J by 6 bases, with 8 bases of the junction left unmatched. Time point given: late sampling 161 to 241 days after vaccination in a few convalescent patients. Treatment reported: approximately nine-day PBMC culture with coronavirus spike peptide pools or control peptides (ViraFEST assay). The receptor's source is a human donor who had recovered from COVID-19. V is TRBV7-3 and J is TRBJ2-1, with TRBD2 identical over 8 bases. Sequencing was performed on CD4+ T cells from blood, cultured in vitro, taken about 7 months after SARS-CoV-2 vaccination. The CDR3 is CASSLNREGRVNEQFF. Here the CDR3 DNA reads TGTGCCAGCAGCTTAAACCGGGAGGGCCGAGTCAATGAGCAGTTCTTC.